This TCR beta chain is drawn from a study of cytomegalovirus exposure and HLA in healthy donors. Study conclusions and caveats: The authors confirmed in vitro that three CMV-associated chains were specific for CMV antigens. Using the classifier, cytomegalovirus status was reportedly diagnosed with high specificity and sensitivity. CMV serostatus alone was available as immune exposure information.

This clone appeared a few times. As yet, its antigen is unknown. With 60 Vbeta and 13 Jbeta primers, the PCR was carried out. The repertoire was sequenced with immunoSEQ multiplex PCR; TCRdb's copy has only in-frame clones and lacks some. The table shows about 110,000 clones, with 76% occurring only once. Healthy bone marrow donors made up the donors. The clonotype originates from a man in his late teens or twenties in good health and CMV-seronegative. The sequencing input was PBMCs.

The CDR3 is CASSLVRGTQETQYF. The CDR3 nucleotides read TGTGCCAGCAGCTTGGTTCGGGGGACCCAAGAGACCCAGTACTTC. This chain links TRBV5-4 with TRBJ2-5; tentative D call: TRBD2 (6 bases). The length of the CDR3 is 15 residues. Germline loops: CDR1 SGHNT, CDR2 YYREEE (reference sequence). Trimming pared 0 bases from V and 1 base from J, leaving 10 bases between.